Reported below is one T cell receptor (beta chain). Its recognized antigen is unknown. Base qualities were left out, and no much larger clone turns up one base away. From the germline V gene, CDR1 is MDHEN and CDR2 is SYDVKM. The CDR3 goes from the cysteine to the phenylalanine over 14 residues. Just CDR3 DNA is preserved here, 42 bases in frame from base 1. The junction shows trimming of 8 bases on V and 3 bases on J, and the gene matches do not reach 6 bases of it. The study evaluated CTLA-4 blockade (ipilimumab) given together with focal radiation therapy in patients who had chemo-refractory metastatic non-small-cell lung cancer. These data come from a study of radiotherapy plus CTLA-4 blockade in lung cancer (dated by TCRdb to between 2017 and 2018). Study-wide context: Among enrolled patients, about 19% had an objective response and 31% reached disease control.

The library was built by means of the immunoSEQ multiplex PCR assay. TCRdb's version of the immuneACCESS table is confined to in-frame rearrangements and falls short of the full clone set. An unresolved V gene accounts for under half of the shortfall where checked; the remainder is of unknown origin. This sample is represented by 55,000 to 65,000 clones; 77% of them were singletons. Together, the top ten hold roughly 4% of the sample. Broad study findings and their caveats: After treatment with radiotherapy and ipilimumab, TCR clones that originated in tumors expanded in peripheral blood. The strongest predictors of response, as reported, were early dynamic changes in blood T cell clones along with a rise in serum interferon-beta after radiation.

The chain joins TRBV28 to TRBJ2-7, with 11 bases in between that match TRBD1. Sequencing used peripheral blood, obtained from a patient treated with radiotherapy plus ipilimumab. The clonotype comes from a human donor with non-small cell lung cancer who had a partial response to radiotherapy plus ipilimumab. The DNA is TGTGCCAGCTGCTGGGACAGGGGGATCTACGAGCAGTACTTC. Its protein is CASCWDRGIYEQYF.